Listed below are T cell receptor beta chains from one sample, sequenced in a study of cytomegalovirus exposure and HLA in healthy donors. Assay: immunoSEQ multiplex PCR; the TCRdb copy retains only in-frame clones and omits some. The sample records about 80,000 clones, approximately 67% being singletons. What was sequenced was PBMCs. These receptors all stem from a male donor in good health and CMV-seropositive. CDR3s include the opening cysteine and the closing phenylalanine or tryptophan. A D gene is named only where the DNA matches it firmly. Some rows have no size entry. The others give once, few or many, or a class for an expanded clone.

>.|TRBJ2-7|.|TRBV6-1
CASSPPVGTNYEQYF
TGTGCCAGCAGTCCACCCGTAGGGACAAATTACGAGCAGTACTTC
>TRBD2|TRBJ2-5|.|TRBV29-1
CSVGWTSGETQYF
TGCAGCGTGGGGTGGACTAGTGGGGAGACCCAGTACTTC
>.|TRBJ1-2|.|TRBV4-3
CASSQGQGFGYGYTF
TGCGCCAGCAGCCAAGGCCAGGGGTTCGGCTATGGCTACACCTTC
>.|TRBJ1-4|few|TRBV7-2
CASSLEGGEKLFF
TGTGCCAGCAGCTTAGAGGGAGGTGAAAAACTGTTTTTT
>.|TRBJ1-5|few|TRBV28
CASSLGHYSGGNQPQHF
TGTGCCAGCAGTTTAGGACACTATTCGGGAGGCAATCAGCCCCAGCATTTT
>.|TRBJ1-2|.|TRBV29-1
CSVEGEGGYTF
TGCAGCGTTGAAGGGGAGGGTGGCTACACCTTC
>.|TRBJ1-2|.|TRBV28
CASSLRGGYGYTF
TGTGCCAGCAGTTTAAGGGGAGGCTATGGCTACACCTTC
>.|TRBJ1-1|.|TRBV7-2
CASSLEGTPNTEAFF
TGTGCCAGCAGCTTAGAGGGGACTCCGAACACTGAAGCTTTCTTT
>.|TRBJ2-1|.|TRBV11-1
CASSLVPGLANNEQFF
TGTGCCAGCAGCTTAGTTCCGGGACTGGCCAACAATGAGCAGTTCTTC
>TRBD1|TRBJ1-4|few|TRBV6-5
CASKGGTGGEKLFF
TGTGCCAGCAAAGGGGGGACAGGGGGTGAAAAACTGTTTTTT
>.|TRBJ2-7|.|TRBV5-6
CASSFGTLTYEQYF
TGTGCCAGCAGCTTTGGGACTCTTACCTACGAGCAGTACTTC
>TRBD2|TRBJ2-5|few|TRBV7-6
CASSLNKPGLGLETQYF
TGTGCCAGCAGCTTAAATAAACCGGGACTAGGTTTGGAGACCCAGTACTTC
>.|TRBJ1-4|.|TRBV9
CASSVAPGEKLFF
TGTGCCAGCAGCGTAGCCCCGGGTGAAAAACTGTTTTTT
>TRBD2|TRBJ2-5|.|TRBV5-6
CASSFFVAGGLGTQYF
TGTGCCAGCAGCTTTTTTGTTGCGGGGGGGCTCGGGACCCAGTACTTC
>TRBD2|TRBJ2-5|once|TRBV5-6
CASSLAGTSGSETQYF
TGTGCCAGCAGCTTGGCCGGAACTAGCGGGAGTGAGACCCAGTACTTC
>.|TRBJ1-5|.|TRBV9
CASSTQGFSNQPQHF
TGTGCCAGCAGCACGCAGGGCTTCAGCAATCAGCCCCAGCATTTT
>.|TRBJ2-5|.|TRBV28
CASNSLETQYF
TGTGCCAGCAATTCGTTAGAGACCCAGTACTTC
>.|TRBJ2-7|few|TRBV29-1
CSVETRDYEQYF
TGCAGCGTTGAAACGCGGGACTACGAGCAGTACTTC
>.|TRBJ1-1|.|TRBV27
CASSFLDSNTEAFF
TGTGCCAGCAGTTTTTTGGACAGTAACACTGAAGCTTTCTTT
>.|TRBJ2-6|few|TRBV5-1
CASSLAVTATLGANVLTF
TGCGCCAGCAGCTTGGCTGTGACAGCAACCCTTGGGGCCAACGTCCTGACTTTC
>.|TRBJ1-2|.|TRBV18
CASSRGRGGYGYTF
TGTGCCAGCTCACGTGGGCGGGGTGGCTATGGCTACACCTTC
>TRBD1|TRBJ1-6|.|TRBV30
CAWSAGRGLRNSPLHF
TGTGCCTGGAGCGCCGGGAGGGGGCTTCGGAATTCACCCCTCCACTTT
>.|TRBJ2-2|once|TRBV10-3
CAATEDTGELFF
TGTGCCGCAACGGAGGACACCGGGGAGCTGTTTTTT
>TRBD1|TRBJ2-3|.|TRBV28
CASRLGQNTDTQYF
TGTGCCAGCAGGCTGGGACAGAACACAGATACGCAGTATTTT
>.|TRBJ1-1|.|TRBV19
CASSAAQGTEAFF
TGTGCCAGTAGTGCCGCTCAGGGGACTGAAGCTTTCTTT
>.|TRBJ1-3|.|TRBV15
CATSRDPGRGNTIYF
TGTGCCACCAGCAGAGATCCCGGGAGGGGAAACACCATATATTTT
>.|TRBJ1-3|.|TRBV25-1
CASSDLADTIYF
TGTGCCAGCAGCGATCTGGCGGACACCATATATTTT
>TRBD1|TRBJ2-7|.|TRBV30
CAWGEDRANEQYF
TGTGCCTGGGGCGAGGACAGGGCCAACGAGCAGTACTTC
>TRBD2|TRBJ2-3|.|TRBV30
CAWSSGGGGATDTQYF
TGTGCCTGGAGTTCCGGGGGCGGGGGGGCCACAGATACGCAGTATTTT
>.|TRBJ2-5|.|TRBV19
CASSIGGHPQETQYF
TGTGCCAGTAGTATAGGTGGACACCCCCAAGAGACCCAGTACTTC
>TRBD1|TRBJ1-1|.|TRBV5-6
CASSLRQGVPKAFF
TGTGCCAGCAGCCTTAGACAGGGAGTTCCTAAAGCTTTCTTT
>.|TRBJ2-7|few|TRBV5-4
CASSSGNYEQYF
TGTGCCAGCAGCTCGGGAAACTACGAGCAGTACTTC
>.|TRBJ2-7|.|TRBV28
CASSSRLSTDNYEQYF
TGTGCCAGCAGTTCTCGCCTGTCGACAGACAACTACGAGCAGTACTTC